This T cell receptor beta chain was sequenced in a study of cytomegalovirus exposure and HLA in healthy donors. The PCR ran on 60 Vbeta and 13 Jbeta primers. Measured with immunoSEQ multiplex PCR; TCRdb has only the in-frame clones, and not every one. The sample shows some 130,000 clones, approximately 84% of them seen only once. The clonotype comes from a woman aged 18-29 years in good health and CMV-seronegative. Source material: PBMCs.

Here the CDR3 reads CASSLGGSEQYF. The CDR3 DNA reads TGCGCCAGCAGCTTGGGAGGTTCCGAGCAGTACTTC. This chain links TRBV5-1 with TRBJ2-7; D is undetermined. The V and J ends lost 0 bases and 6 bases respectively, with 7 bases between them. The CDR3 spans 12 residues. Per germline, CDR1 SGHRS and CDR2 YFSETQ.